The next 5 T cell receptor beta chains were all read from a single sample in a study of regulatory T cells in long-lasting Graves disease. Time point: newly diagnosed GD, antithyroid drugs for less than 3 months. TCR sequences were obtained from RNA taken from PBMCs. Assembly of TCR beta libraries relied on iRepertoire HTBI primers together with Arm-PCR of CDR3 regions. MiXCR was run by TCRdb on the multiplex PCR reads, yielding one entry per CDR3 protein. The sample includes about 500,000 distinct CDR3 sequences, around 12% seen only once; the top ten take roughly 8.2%. These data were also filed under a second study, of T cells in Graves' hyperthyroidism and ophthalmopathy.

Specimen: peripheral blood mononuclear cells (PBMCs), collected at new diagnosis, from a patient treated with antithyroid drugs. These receptors all stem from a woman aged 25-40 years with Graves disease.

This clonotype was recorded many times. The V call is TRBV18, the J call TRBJ1-4; 9 nucleotides agree with TRBD1. Trimming took 1 base from V and 7 from J; bases not matched to a gene: 1. Germline CDR1 and CDR2: KGHSH and LQKENI. The CDR3 is made up of 14 amino acids. CDR3 DNA: TGTGCCAGCTCACCACGGACAGGGGTTGAAAAACTGTTTTTT. Its translation: CASSPRTGVEKLFF.

The J gene is TRBJ2-3, the V gene TRBV18; no clear D gene. The germline V gene has CDR1 KGHSH and CDR2 LQKENI. CDR3 length equals 14 residues. Trimming took 8 bases from V and 4 from J, leaving 16 bases between them. The CDR3 spells CASTAHPGSDTQYF. As DNA, the CDR3 is TGTGCCAGCACGGCACATCCCGGGTCAGATACGCAGTATTTT.

This clonotype was found a few times. The V call is TRBV7-9, the J call TRBJ1-3; no reliable D call. The germline gives CDR1 SEHNR, CDR2 FQNEAQ (reference sequence). The CDR3 consists of 15 residues. V was clipped by 8 bases and J by 2 bases, with 16 bases between them. CDR3: CASRTTMATGNTIYF. DNA for the CDR3: TGTGCCAGCCGCACTACTATGGCCACTGGAAACACCATATATTTT.

This CDR3 is CASSRAPGVAGNNEQFF. The CDR3 region has the DNA TGCGCCAGCAGCCGAGCCCCCGGGGTAGCGGGTAACAATGAGCAGTTCTTC. The chain joins TRBV4-3 to TRBJ2-1, with 7 bases aligning to TRBD2. Trimming cost V 4 bases and J 5 bases; bases outside gene matches: 14. This CDR3 region has 17 residues. Germline V gene sequence: CDR1 LGHNA, CDR2 YSLEER.

Ten or more counts support this clonotype. V gene TRBV9 combines with J gene TRBJ2-5, with D possibly being TRBD2 (6 bases). From germline, CDR1 is SGDLS and CDR2 YYNGEE. The CDR3 loop spans 19 amino acids. The ends were cut back, 0 bases at V and 1 base at J, with 22 bases in the middle. The CDR3 region has the DNA TGTGCCAGCAGCGTAGCCGGGGGTATGGGGAGGAGCTCCCAAGAGACCCAGTACTTC. Protein sequence: CASSVAGGMGRSSQETQYF.